This is a list of T cell receptor beta chains from one sample in a study of blood T cell repertoires in COVID-19. The protocol was immunoSEQ multiplex PCR, while the TCRdb copy is restricted to in-frame clones and leaves out a portion. The sample holds hundreds of thousands of clones, about nine tenths seen once. Sequencing input: peripheral blood. These receptors were taken from a young woman with active or convalescent COVID-19. CDR3s include the opening cysteine and the closing phenylalanine or tryptophan.

V gene | CDR3 protein
TRBV18 | CASSPQGGSNQPQHF
TRBV11-2 | CASRPGLNTEAFF
TRBV5-6 | CASSGPTGVNTEAFF
TRBV5-4 | CASSLIGTGNSPLHF
TRBV19 | CASSPHRTRNTIYF
TRBV4-2 | CASSPGGHYEQYF
TRBV18 | CASSRQVDQPQHF
TRBV20-1 | CSASRGESNQPQHF
TRBV6-2/TRBV6-3 | CASSWTGRNQPQHF
TRBV7-7 | CASSLGLGEGEQFF
TRBV5-1 | CASSYDRGADYGYTF
TRBV5-8 | CASNHKGAGGEQYF
TRBV28 | CASSSLEAVRNQPQHF
TRBV5-6 | CASREAMYTEAFF
TRBV18 | CASSPTGSTDTQYF
TRBV11-2 | CASSLFEGAGGEAFF
TRBV27 | CASSPGGTDSSYEQYF
TRBV2 | CASSETGQGYEQYF